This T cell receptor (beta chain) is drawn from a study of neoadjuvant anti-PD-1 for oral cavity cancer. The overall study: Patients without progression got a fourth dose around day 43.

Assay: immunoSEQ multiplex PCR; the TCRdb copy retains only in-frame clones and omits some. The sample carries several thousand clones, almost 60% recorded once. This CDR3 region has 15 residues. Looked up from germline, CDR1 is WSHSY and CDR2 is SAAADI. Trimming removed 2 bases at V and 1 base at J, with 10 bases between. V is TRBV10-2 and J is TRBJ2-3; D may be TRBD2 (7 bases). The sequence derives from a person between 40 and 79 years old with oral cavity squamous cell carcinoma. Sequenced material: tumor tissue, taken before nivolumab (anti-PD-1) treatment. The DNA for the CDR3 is TGCGCCAGCAGTGAGGCGGGGGCTGGCACAGATACGCAGTATTTT. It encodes CASSEAGAGTDTQYF.